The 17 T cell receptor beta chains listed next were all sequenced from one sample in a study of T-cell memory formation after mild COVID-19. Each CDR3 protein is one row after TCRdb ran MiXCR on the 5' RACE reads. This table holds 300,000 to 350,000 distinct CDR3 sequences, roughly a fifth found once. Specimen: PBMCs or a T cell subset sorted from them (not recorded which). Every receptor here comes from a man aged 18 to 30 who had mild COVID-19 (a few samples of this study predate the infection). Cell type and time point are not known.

CDR3 in DNA: TGTGCCACGACTGATCAGGCCGCGGAGACCCAGTACTTC. Amino acid sequence: CATTDQAAETQYF. This chain joins TRBV24-1 and TRBJ2-5; D is unclear. There are 13 residues in the CDR3. The V end lost 10 bases, the J end lost 5 bases, and 16 bases lay between the germline ends. Germline V gene lookup returns CDR1 KGHDR and CDR2 SFDVKD.

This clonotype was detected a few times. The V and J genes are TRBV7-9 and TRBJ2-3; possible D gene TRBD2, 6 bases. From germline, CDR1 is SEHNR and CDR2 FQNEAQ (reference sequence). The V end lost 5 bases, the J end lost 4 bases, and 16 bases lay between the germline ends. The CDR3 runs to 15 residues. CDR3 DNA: TGTGCCAGCAGCCCCCGGGACTCGGACGCAGATACGCAGTATTTT. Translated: CASSPRDSDADTQYF.

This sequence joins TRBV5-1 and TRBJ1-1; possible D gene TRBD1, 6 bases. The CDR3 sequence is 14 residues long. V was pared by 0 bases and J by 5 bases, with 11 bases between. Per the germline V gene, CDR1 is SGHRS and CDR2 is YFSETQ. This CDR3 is CASSLDREGTEAFF. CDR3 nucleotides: TGCGCCAGCAGCTTGGACAGGGAAGGGACTGAAGCTTTCTTT.

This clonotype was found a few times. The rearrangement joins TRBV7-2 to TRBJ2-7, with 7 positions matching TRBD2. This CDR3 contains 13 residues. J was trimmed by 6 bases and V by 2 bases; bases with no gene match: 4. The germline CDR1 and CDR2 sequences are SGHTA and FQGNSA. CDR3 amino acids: CASSLWEGGEQYF. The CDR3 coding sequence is TGTGCCAGCAGCTTATGGGAGGGCGGCGAGCAGTACTTC.

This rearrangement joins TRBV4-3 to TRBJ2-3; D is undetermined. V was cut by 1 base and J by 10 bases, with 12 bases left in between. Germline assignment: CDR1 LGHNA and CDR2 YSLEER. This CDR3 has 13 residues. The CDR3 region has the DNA TGCGCCAGCAGCCAAGCCTCTGGTGTTTCGCAGTATTTT. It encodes CASSQASGVSQYF.

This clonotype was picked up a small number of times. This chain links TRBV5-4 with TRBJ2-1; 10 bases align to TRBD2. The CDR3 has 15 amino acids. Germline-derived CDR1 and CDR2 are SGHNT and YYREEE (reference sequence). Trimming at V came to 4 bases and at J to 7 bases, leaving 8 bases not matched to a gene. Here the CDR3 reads CASSPWVSGGNEQFF. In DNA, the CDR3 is TGTGCCAGCAGCCCGTGGGTTAGCGGGGGGAATGAGCAGTTCTTC.

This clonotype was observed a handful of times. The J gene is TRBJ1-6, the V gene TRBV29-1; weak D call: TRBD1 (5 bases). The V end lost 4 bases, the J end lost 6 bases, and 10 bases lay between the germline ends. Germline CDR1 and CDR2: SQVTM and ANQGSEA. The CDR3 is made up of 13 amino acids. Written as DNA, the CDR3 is TGCAGCGTTGCTGAAGGGACTAATTCACCCCTCCACTTT. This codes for CSVAEGTNSPLHF.

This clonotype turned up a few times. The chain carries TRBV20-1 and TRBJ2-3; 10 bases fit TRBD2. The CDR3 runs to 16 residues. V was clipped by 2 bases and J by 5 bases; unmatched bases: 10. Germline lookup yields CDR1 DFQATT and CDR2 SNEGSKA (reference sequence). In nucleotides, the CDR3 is TGCAGTGCTAGACCCATTAAGCGGGGGGGCATAGATACGCAGTATTTT. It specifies CSARPIKRGGIDTQYF.

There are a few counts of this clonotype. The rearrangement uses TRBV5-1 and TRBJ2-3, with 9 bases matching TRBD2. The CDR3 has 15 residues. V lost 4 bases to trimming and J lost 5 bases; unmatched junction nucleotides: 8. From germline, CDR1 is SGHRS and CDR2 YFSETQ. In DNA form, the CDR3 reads TGCGCCAGCAGCCGACGTAGCGGGGGTGGAGATACGCAGTATTTT. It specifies CASSRRSGGGDTQYF.

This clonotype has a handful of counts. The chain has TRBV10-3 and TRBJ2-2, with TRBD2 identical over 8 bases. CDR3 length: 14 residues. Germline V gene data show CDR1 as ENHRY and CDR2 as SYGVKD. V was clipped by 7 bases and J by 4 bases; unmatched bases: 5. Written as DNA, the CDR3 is TGTGCCATCACAGGGACTAGTGGCACCGGGGAGCTGTTTTTT. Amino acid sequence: CAITGTSGTGELFF.

CDR3 amino acids: CASRAGYYGYTF. In nucleotides, the CDR3 is TGCGCCTCCAGGGCGGGGTACTATGGCTACACCTTC. The chain has TRBV23-1 and TRBJ1-2, with D perhaps matching TRBD1 (5 bases). TRBV23-1 is recorded as an ORF, its role being uncertain. Trimming took off 11 bases at V and 3 bases at J, with 13 bases between the two ends. CDR3 length: 12 amino acids.

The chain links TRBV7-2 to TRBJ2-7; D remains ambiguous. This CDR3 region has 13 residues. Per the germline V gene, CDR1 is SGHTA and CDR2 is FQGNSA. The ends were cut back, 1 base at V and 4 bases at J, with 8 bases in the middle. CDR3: CASSLVFEYEQYF. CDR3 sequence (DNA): TGTGCCAGCAGCTTAGTATTTGAATACGAGCAGTACTTC.

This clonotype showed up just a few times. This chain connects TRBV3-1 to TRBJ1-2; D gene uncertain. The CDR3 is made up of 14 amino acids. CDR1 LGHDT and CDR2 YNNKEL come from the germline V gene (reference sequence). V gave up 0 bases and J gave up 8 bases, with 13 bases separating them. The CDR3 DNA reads TGTGCCAGCAGCCAAGAAGTGGGTCGGCGGGGCTACACCTTC. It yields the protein CASSQEVGRRGYTF.

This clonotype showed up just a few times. For the CDR3, the DNA is TGTGCCAGCAGCCACCGGGACAACTCCTACGAGCAGTACTTC. This encodes CASSHRDNSYEQYF. The V call is TRBV7-9, the J call TRBJ2-7, with a weak D call TRBD1 (6 bases). The CDR3 totals 14 residues. Trimming pared 5 bases from V and 0 bases from J, leaving 11 bases between. The germline CDR1 and CDR2 sequences are SEHNR and FQNEAQ (reference sequence).

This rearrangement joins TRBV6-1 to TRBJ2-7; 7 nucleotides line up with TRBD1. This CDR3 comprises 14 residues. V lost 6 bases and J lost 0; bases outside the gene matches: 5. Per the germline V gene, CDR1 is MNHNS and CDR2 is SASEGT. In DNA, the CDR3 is TGTGCCAGCAGGACAGGGTTCCACTCCTACGAGCAGTACGTC. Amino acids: CASRTGFHSYEQYV.

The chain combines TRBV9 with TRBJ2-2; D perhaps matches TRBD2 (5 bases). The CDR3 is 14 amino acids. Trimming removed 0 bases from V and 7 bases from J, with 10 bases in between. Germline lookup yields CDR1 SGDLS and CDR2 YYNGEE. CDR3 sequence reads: CASSVDLAHGELFF. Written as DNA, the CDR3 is TGTGCCAGCAGCGTAGACCTAGCCCACGGGGAGCTGTTTTTT.

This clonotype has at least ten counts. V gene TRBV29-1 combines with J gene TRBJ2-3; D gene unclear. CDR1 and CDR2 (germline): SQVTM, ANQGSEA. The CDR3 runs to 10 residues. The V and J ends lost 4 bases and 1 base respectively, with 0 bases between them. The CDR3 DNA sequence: TGCAGCGTTGGCACAGATACGCAGTATTTT. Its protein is CSVGTDTQYF.